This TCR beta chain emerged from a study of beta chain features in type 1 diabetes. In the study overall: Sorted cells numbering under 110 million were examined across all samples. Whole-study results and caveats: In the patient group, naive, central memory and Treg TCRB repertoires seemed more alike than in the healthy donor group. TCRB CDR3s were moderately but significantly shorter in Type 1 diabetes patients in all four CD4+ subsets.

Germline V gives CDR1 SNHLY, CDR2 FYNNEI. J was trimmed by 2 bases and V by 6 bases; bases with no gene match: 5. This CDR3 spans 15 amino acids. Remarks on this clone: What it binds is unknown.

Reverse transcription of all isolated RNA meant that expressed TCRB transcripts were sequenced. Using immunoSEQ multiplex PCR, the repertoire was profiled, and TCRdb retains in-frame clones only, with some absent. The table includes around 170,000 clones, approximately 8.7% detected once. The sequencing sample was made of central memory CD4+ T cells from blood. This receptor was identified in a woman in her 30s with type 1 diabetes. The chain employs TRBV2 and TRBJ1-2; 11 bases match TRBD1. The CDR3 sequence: CASSRDRGMNYGYTF. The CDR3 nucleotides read TGTGCCAGCAGCCGGGACAGGGGGATGAACTATGGCTACACCTTC.